Listed here are 3 T cell receptor beta chains from one sample, sequenced in a study of shared clonotypes between healthy human individuals. Clones were sequenced by immunoSEQ multiplex PCR, and TCRdb holds only the in-frame ones, with some missing. This sample has some 740,000 clones; 80% to 95% occur once, and the top ten carry 20% to 30%. Naive CD8 populations comprised CD45RO-negative cells positively selected for CCR7, excluding terminally differentiated effector memory CD45RA+ cells. Sequencing was performed on naive CD8+ T cells sorted from blood. The receptors stem from a man aged 25 to 40 in good health.

This rearrangement joins TRBV27 to TRBJ1-5; D unclear. Trimming took 3 bases from V and 0 from J, leaving 9 bases between them. Per the germline V gene, CDR1 is MNHEY and CDR2 is SMNVEV (reference sequence). The CDR3 consists of 15 residues. The CDR3, as DNA: TGTGCCAGCAGTTTGGGCAGAAATAGCAATCAGCCCCAGCATTTT. As protein: CASSLGRNSNQPQHF.

This chain joins TRBV2 and TRBJ2-3; 10 nucleotides line up with TRBD2. Looked up from germline, CDR1 is SNHLY and CDR2 is FYNNEI. Germline trimming cut 11 bases from V and 4 bases from J; bases unmatched to any gene: 33. The CDR3 spans 22 residues. The CDR3 region is CAESRDRECDLAGVGRADTQYF. The CDR3 nucleotides are TGTGCCGAAAGCAGAGACAGGGAGTGTGATCTAGCGGGAGTTGGCCGGGCAGATACGCAGTATTTT.

The CDR3 loop reads CASSNIDSYNEQFF. The CDR3, as DNA: TGTGCCAGCAGCAATATCGACTCCTACAATGAGCAGTTCTTC. This chain connects TRBV28 to TRBJ2-1; D remains unclear. Trimming pared 6 bases from V and 0 bases from J, leaving 9 bases between. This CDR3 spans 14 amino acids. Germline V gene lookup returns CDR1 MDHEN and CDR2 SYDVKM.